This T cell receptor beta chain was sequenced during a study of T cells in Graves' hyperthyroidism and ophthalmopathy. This clonotype was found many times. From germline, CDR1 is DFQATT and CDR2 SNEGSKA (reference sequence). Trimming removed 0 bases from V and 0 bases from J, with 9 bases in between. The CDR3 sequence is 14 residues long. RNA transcripts provided the source from which TCR beta CDR3 regions were amplified. In the first-round RT-PCR of the TCR CDR3, the HTBI primer set was used. TCRdb reanalysed the multiplex PCR reads using MiXCR and keeps one entry per CDR3 protein. The sample has 500,000 to 650,000 distinct CDR3 sequences, around 13% seen once.

The sequence derives from a woman aged 40 to 50 with Graves' hyperthyroidism. The sequencing sample was made of blood. The V call is TRBV20-1, the J call TRBJ2-7, with TRBD1 as a possible D gene (6 bases). The CDR3 reads CSAREQGGSYEQYF. CDR3 in DNA: TGCAGTGCTAGAGAGCAAGGGGGCTCCTACGAGCAGTACTTC.